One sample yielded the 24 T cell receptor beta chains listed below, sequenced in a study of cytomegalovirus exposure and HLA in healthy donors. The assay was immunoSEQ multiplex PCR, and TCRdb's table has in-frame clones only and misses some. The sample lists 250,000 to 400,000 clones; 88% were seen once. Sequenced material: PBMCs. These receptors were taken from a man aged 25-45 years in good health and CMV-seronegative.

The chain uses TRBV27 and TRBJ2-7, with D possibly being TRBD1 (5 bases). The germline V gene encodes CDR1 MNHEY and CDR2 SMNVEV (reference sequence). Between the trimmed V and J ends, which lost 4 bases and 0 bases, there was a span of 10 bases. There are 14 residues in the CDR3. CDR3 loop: CASSWTSSSYEQYF. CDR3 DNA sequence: TGTGCCAGCAGTTGGACAAGCAGCTCCTACGAGCAGTACTTC.

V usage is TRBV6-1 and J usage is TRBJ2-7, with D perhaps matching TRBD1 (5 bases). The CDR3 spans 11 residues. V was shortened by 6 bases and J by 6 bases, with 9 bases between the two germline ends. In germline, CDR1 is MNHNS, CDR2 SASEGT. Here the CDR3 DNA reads TGTGCCAGCAGCTACAGGACCGAGCAGTACTTC. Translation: CASSYRTEQYF.

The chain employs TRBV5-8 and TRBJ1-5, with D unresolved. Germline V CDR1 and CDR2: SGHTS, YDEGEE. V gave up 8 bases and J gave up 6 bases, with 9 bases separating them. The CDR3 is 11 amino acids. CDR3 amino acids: CASSPGQPQHF. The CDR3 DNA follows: TGTGCCAGTAGTCCCGGTCAGCCCCAGCATTTT.

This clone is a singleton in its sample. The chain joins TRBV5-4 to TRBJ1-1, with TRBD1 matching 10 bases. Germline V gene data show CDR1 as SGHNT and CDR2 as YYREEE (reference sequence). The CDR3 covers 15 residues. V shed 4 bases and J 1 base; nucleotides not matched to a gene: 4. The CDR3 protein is CASSLGDRGNTEAFF. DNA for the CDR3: TGTGCCAGCAGCCTAGGGGACAGGGGGAACACTGAAGCTTTCTTT.

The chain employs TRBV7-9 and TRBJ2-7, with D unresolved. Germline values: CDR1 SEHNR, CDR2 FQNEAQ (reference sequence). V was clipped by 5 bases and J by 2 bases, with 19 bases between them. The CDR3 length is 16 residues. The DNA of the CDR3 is TGTGCCAGCAGCCCAAGCGCCCGGTTATCCACCTACGAGCAGTACTTC. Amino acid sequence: CASSPSARLSTYEQYF.

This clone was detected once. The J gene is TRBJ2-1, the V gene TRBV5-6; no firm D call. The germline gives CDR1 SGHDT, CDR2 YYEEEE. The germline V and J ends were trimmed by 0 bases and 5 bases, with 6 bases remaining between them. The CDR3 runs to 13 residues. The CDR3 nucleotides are TGTGCCAGCAGCTTGGTGGCAGACAATGAGCAGTTCTTC. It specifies CASSLVADNEQFF.

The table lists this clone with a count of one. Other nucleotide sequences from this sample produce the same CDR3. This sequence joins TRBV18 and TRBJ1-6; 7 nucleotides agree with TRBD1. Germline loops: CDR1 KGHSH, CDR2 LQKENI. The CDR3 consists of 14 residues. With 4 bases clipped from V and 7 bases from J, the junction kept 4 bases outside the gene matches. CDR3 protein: CASSQDRENSPLHF. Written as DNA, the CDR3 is TGTGCCAGCTCACAAGACAGGGAGAATTCACCCCTCCACTTT.

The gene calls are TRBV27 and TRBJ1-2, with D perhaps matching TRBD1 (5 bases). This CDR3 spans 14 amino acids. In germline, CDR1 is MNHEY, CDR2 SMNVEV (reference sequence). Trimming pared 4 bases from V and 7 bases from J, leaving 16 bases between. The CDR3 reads CASSSGGRLPGYTF. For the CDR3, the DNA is TGTGCCAGCAGTTCGGGGGGTCGGCTGCCTGGCTACACCTTC.

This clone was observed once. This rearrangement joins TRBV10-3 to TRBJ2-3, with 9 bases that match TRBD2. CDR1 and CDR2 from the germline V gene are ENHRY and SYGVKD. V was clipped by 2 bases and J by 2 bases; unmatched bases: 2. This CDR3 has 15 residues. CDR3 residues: CAISERTSVTDTQYF. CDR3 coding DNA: TGTGCCATCAGTGAGCGGACTAGCGTCACAGATACGCAGTATTTT.

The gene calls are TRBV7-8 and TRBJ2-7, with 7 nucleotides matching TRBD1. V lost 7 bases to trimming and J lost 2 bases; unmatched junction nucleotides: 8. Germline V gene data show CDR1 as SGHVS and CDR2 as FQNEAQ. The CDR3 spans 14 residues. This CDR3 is CASTVDRRPYEQYF. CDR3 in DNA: TGTGCCAGCACCGTGGACAGGAGACCCTACGAGCAGTACTTC.

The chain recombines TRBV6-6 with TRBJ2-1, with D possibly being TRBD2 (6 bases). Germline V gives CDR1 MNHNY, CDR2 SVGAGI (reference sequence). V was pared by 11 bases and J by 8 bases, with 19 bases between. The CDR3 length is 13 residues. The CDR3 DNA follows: TGTGCCCTCGGCAGGAGGGGCCAAGATGAGCAGTTCTTC. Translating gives CALGRRGQDEQFF.

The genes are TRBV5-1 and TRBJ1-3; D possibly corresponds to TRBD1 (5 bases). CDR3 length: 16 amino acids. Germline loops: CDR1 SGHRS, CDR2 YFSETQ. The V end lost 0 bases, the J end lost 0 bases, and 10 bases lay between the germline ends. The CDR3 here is CASSLGTGPSGNTIYF. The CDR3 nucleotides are TGCGCCAGCAGCTTGGGTACAGGACCCTCTGGAAACACCATATATTTT. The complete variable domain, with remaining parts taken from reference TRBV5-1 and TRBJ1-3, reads KAGVTQTPRYLIKTRGQQVTLSCSPISGHRSVSWYQQTPGQGLQFLFEYFSETQRNKGNFPGRFSGRQFSNSRSEMNVSTLELGDSALYLCASSLGTGPSGNTIYFGEGSWLTVV.

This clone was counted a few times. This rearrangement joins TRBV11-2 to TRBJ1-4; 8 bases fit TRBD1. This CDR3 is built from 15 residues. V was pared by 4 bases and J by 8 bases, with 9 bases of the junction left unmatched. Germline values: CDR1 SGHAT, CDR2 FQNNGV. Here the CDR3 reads CASSSGGSSREKLFF. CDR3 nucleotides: TGTGCCAGCAGCTCAGGGGGCTCTAGTCGAGAAAAACTGTTTTTT.

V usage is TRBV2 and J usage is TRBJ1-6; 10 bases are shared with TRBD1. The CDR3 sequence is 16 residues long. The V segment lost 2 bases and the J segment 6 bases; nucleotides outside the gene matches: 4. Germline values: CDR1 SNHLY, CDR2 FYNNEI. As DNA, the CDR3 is TGTGCCAGCAGTGAACGACAGGGGGCGGGTAATTCACCCCTCCACTTT. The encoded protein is CASSERQGAGNSPLHF.

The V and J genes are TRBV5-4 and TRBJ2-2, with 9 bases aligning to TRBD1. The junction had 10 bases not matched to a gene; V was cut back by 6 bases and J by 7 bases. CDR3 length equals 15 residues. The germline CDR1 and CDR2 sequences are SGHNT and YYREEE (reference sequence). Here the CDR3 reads CASTLQGARGGELFF. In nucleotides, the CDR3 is TGTGCCAGCACCCTACAGGGGGCGCGTGGCGGGGAGCTGTTTTTT. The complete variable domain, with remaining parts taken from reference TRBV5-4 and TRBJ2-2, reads ETGVTQSPTHLIKTRGQQVTLRCSSQSGHNTVSWYQQALGQGPQFIFQYYREEENGRGNFPPRFSGLQFPNYSSELNVNALELDDSALYLCASTLQGARGGELFFGEGSRLTVL.

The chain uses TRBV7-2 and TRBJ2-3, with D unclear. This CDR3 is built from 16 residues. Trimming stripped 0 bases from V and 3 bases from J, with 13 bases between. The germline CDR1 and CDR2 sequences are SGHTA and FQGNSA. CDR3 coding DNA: TGTGCCAGCAGCTTAGCAGGAGTAGGTGTGACAGATACGCAGTATTTT. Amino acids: CASSLAGVGVTDTQYF.

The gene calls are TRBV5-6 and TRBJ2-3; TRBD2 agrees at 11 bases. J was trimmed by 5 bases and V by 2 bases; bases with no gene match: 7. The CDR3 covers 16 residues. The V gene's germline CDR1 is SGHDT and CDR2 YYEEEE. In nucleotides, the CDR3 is TGTGCCAGCAGCTTCTTTAGCGGGGGGGTAATAGATACGCAGTATTTT. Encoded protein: CASSFFSGGVIDTQYF.

The CDR3 spells CASSQEAPARVYGYTF. The CDR3, as DNA: TGCGCCAGCAGCCAAGAGGCGCCAGCACGGGTCTATGGCTACACCTTC. V and J are TRBV4-1 and TRBJ1-2; D unresolved. Germline assignment: CDR1 MGHRA and CDR2 YSYEKL. This CDR3 has 16 residues. V was cut by 0 bases and J by 4 bases, with 15 bases left in between.

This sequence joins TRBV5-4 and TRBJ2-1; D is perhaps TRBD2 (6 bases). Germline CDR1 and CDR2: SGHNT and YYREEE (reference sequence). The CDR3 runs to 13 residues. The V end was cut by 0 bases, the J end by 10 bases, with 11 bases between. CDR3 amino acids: CASSLGLVEEQFF. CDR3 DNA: TGTGCCAGCAGCTTGGGACTAGTTGAGGAGCAGTTCTTC.

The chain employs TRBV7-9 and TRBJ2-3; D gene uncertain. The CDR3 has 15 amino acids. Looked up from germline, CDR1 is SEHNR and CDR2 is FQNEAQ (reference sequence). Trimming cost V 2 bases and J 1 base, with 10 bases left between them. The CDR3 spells CASSLSDFGTDTQYF. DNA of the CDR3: TGTGCCAGCAGCTTAAGCGACTTCGGCACAGATACGCAGTATTTT.

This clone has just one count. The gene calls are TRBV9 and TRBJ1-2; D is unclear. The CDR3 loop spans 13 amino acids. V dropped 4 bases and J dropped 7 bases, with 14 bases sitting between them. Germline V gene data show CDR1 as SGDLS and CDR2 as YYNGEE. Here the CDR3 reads CASSNRGPRGYTF. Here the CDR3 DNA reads TGTGCCAGCAGCAACCGGGGTCCTCGTGGCTACACCTTC.

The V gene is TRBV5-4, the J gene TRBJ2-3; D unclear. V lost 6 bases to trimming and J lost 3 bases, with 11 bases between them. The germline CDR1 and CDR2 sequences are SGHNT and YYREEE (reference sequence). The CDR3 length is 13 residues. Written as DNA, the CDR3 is TGTGCCAGCAACCCTACCGGGACAGATACGCAGTATTTT. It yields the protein CASNPTGTDTQYF.

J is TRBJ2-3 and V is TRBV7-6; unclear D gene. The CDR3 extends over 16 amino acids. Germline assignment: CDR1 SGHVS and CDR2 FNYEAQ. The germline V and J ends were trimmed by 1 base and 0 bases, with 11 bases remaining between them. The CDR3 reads CASSLGIGRSTDTQYF. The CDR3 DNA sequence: TGTGCCAGCAGCTTAGGTATCGGCAGGAGCACAGATACGCAGTATTTT.

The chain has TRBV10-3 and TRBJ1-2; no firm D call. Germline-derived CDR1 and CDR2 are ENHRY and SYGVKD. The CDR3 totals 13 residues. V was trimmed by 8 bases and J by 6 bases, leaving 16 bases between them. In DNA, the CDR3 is TGTGCCATCCCAAAGGGCACCGGGGATGGCTACACCTTC. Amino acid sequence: CAIPKGTGDGYTF.